A single T cell receptor (beta chain) is shown here with its context. Antigen: not known. The same CDR3 is also encoded by other DNA sequences in this sample. Assay: immunoSEQ multiplex PCR; the TCRdb copy retains only in-frame clones and omits some. The sample lists approximately 130,000 clones; 84% were seen once. This sample was taken from a study of cytotoxic CD8 clonotypes in ibrutinib-treated CLL. Study observations and caveats: Patients had baseline clonality above age-matched healthy donors, and this clonality moved with circulating CD8+ T-cell counts. Clonotypes that were public were uncommon, and they contracted or stayed stable on treatment. Samples were collected at differing times from sustained-remission and progressing patients.

Trimming took 2 bases from V and 1 from J, leaving 3 bases between them. Germline CDR1 ENHRY, CDR2 SYGVKD. This CDR3 is 12 amino acids long. The sequencing used PBMCs, collected after 24 months of ibrutinib treatment. This sequence originates from a human donor with chronic lymphocytic leukemia. The chain links TRBV10-3 to TRBJ2-7; no clear D. The CDR3 nucleotides read TGTGCCATCAGTGAGGAATCCTACGAGCAGTACTTC. This sequence encodes CAISEESYEQYF.